Shown below are 19 T cell receptor beta chains from a single sample sequenced in a study of blood T cell repertoires in COVID-19. The assay was immunoSEQ multiplex PCR, and TCRdb's table has in-frame clones only and misses some. The sample holds over 75,000 clones; 85% to 90% are singletons and the top ten take 1.5%. The specimen sequenced was peripheral blood. Every receptor here comes from a human donor with active COVID-19. The donor label of this sample is uncertain.

This rearrangement joins TRBV7-8 to TRBJ1-1, with 7 bases matching TRBD1. Germline CDR1 SGHVS, CDR2 FQNEAQ. The length of the CDR3 is 15 residues. V was clipped by 0 bases and J by 5 bases; unmatched bases: 6. The CDR3 protein is CASSLALGRGTEAFF. The CDR3 DNA follows: TGTGCCAGCAGCTTAGCGCTCGGCAGGGGGACTGAAGCTTTCTTT.

The rearrangement joins TRBV20-1 to TRBJ1-3; the D gene is possibly TRBD1 (5 bases). V lost 3 bases and J lost 0, with 9 bases in between. This CDR3 comprises 14 residues. The germline CDR1 and CDR2 sequences are DFQATT and SNEGSKA (reference sequence). CDR3 in amino acids: CSASDRTSGNTIYF. The CDR3 DNA follows: TGCAGTGCTAGTGACAGAACCTCTGGAAACACCATATATTTT.

V gene TRBV11-2 combines with J gene TRBJ1-3; no reliable D call. The CDR3 is 15 amino acids. V lost 2 bases, J lost 1 base, and 9 bases lay in between. Germline-derived CDR1 and CDR2 are SGHAT and FQNNGV. The DNA of the CDR3 is TGTGCCAGCAGCTTACTCGGGAGATCTGGAAACACCATATATTTT. As protein: CASSLLGRSGNTIYF.

This clone has only a few counts. This chain links TRBV20-1 with TRBJ1-2, with no clear D. V was shortened by 3 bases and J by 7 bases, with 15 bases between the two germline ends. The CDR3 sequence is 13 residues long. CDR1 and CDR2 (germline): DFQATT, SNEGSKA (reference sequence). DNA for the CDR3: TGCAGTGCTAGTTCCGGGGAAGGCGGTGGCTACACCTTC. Its protein product is CSASSGEGGGYTF.

The V gene is TRBV5-1, the J gene TRBJ2-3; weak D call: TRBD1 (5 bases). V lost 6 bases to trimming and J lost 0 bases, with 11 bases between them. Germline CDR1 SGHRS, CDR2 YFSETQ. The CDR3 covers 14 residues. The CDR3 here is CASTRGTSTDTQYF. The CDR3 DNA follows: TGCGCCAGCACTAGGGGAACTAGCACAGATACGCAGTATTTT.

The V call is TRBV28, the J call TRBJ1-5; D is unresolved. CDR1 and CDR2 (germline): MDHEN, SYDVKM. V dropped 6 bases and J dropped 9 bases, with 9 bases sitting between them. The CDR3 contains 11 residues. The CDR3, as DNA: TGTGCCAGCAGCGCACTTGGGCCCCAGCATTTT. This encodes CASSALGPQHF.

The rearrangement uses TRBV27 and TRBJ2-7, with D possibly being TRBD2 (5 bases). V lost 2 bases and J lost 3, with 8 bases in between. Germline values: CDR1 MNHEY, CDR2 SMNVEV (reference sequence). This CDR3 has 13 residues. The CDR3 sequence: CASSLGRIYEQYF. The DNA for the CDR3 is TGTGCCAGCAGTTTAGGGAGAATCTACGAGCAGTACTTC.

This chain joins TRBV6-5 and TRBJ2-7, with D perhaps matching TRBD1 (5 bases). The CDR3 length is 15 residues. Germline V lookup: CDR1 MNHEY, CDR2 SVGAGI. With 2 bases removed from V and 0 bases from J, the gap between germline ends came to 11 bases. CDR3 in DNA: TGTGCCAGCAGTTACAGGGGAATTAGCTCCTACGAGCAGTACTTC. Translating it yields CASSYRGISSYEQYF.

The chain combines TRBV10-2 with TRBJ2-3; 8 bases agree with TRBD1. This CDR3 comprises 15 residues. Germline assignment: CDR1 WSHSY and CDR2 SAAADI. V dropped 2 bases and J dropped 1; count of bases not matched to a gene: 2. In nucleotides, the CDR3 is TGCGCCAGCAGTGAGGGGACAGGAGGCACAGATACGCAGTATTTT. Translated: CASSEGTGGTDTQYF.

The V call is TRBV6-2 or TRBV6-3, the J call TRBJ2-2, with D hard to call. This CDR3 is 13 amino acids long. Germline CDR1 is MNHEY and CDR2 is SVGEGT. The V end lost 5 bases, the J end lost 7 bases, and 11 bases lay between the germline ends. The CDR3 loop reads CASSDFSVGELFF. Written as DNA, the CDR3 is TGTGCCAGCAGTGACTTTAGTGTCGGGGAGCTGTTTTTT.

The chain joins TRBV7-5 to TRBJ2-7; no check of the table's D call, TRBD1, against the DNA was made. TRBV7-5 is a recognized pseudogene. This CDR3 has 14 residues. In nucleotides, the CDR3 is TGTGTCAGAAGCCCAGACAGGGCACGGTACGAGCAGTACTTC. Amino acid sequence: CVRSPDRARYEQYF.

This rearrangement joins TRBV4-2 to TRBJ2-7; the D gene is possibly TRBD2 (6 bases). CDR1 and CDR2 from the germline V gene are LGHNA and YNFKEQ. Trimming removed 0 bases at V and 6 bases at J, with 15 bases between. The CDR3 runs to 15 residues. For the CDR3, the DNA is TGTGCCAGCAGCCAAGAAGTTGGAGGGCCGGGCGAGCAGTACTTC. Its translation: CASSQEVGGPGEQYF.

The chain combines TRBV14 with TRBJ2-1; 9 bases fit TRBD1. Germline CDR1 reads SGHDN; CDR2 reads FVKESK. The J segment lost 9 bases and the V segment lost 4 bases, leaving 4 bases of the junction unmatched. The length of the CDR3 is 13 residues. CDR3 amino acids: CASSPMDRGEQFF. The CDR3 DNA is TGTGCCAGCAGCCCAATGGACAGGGGTGAGCAGTTCTTC.

The chain joins TRBV4-1 to TRBJ1-2; TRBD1 aligns across 8 bases. There are 16 residues in the CDR3. CDR1 and CDR2 (germline): MGHRA, YSYEKL. Trimming took 3 bases from V and 1 from J; bases not matched to a gene: 7. CDR3 bases: TGCGCCAGCAGCCAGGAAATGACAGGGGATAACTATGGCTACACCTTC. It codes for CASSQEMTGDNYGYTF.

The chain links TRBV6-5 to TRBJ1-2; 11 nucleotides align to TRBD1. Trimming cost V 7 bases and J 2 bases; bases outside gene matches: 6. Looked up from germline, CDR1 is MNHEY and CDR2 is SVGAGI. The CDR3 totals 15 residues. The DNA for the CDR3 is TGTGCCAGCAACCGGGACAGGGGGGCGAACTATGGCTACACCTTC. This gives the protein CASNRDRGANYGYTF.

The chain employs TRBV27 and TRBJ2-2; TRBD2 matches at 12 bases. Germline loops: CDR1 MNHEY, CDR2 SMNVEV (reference sequence). This CDR3 has 18 amino acids. V gave up 4 bases and J gave up 4 bases; unmatched junction bases: 10. CDR3 in amino acids: CASSSASGGASPTGELFF. In DNA, the CDR3 is TGTGCCAGCAGTTCTGCTAGCGGGGGGGCCTCTCCCACCGGGGAGCTGTTTTTT.

The rearrangement uses TRBV5-1 and TRBJ1-4, with D tentatively TRBD1 (6 bases). Trimming pared 0 bases from V and 0 bases from J, leaving 12 bases between. This CDR3 region has 17 residues. Looked up from germline, CDR1 is SGHRS and CDR2 is YFSETQ. CDR3 loop: CASSLAGVQATNEKLFF. The CDR3, as DNA: TGCGCCAGCAGCTTGGCAGGGGTTCAGGCAACTAATGAAAAACTGTTTTTT. The entire variable domain, with the rest obtained from reference TRBV5-1 and TRBJ1-4, is as follows: KAGVTQTPRYLIKTRGQQVTLSCSPISGHRSVSWYQQTPGQGLQFLFEYFSETQRNKGNFPGRFSGRQFSNSRSEMNVSTLELGDSALYLCASSLAGVQATNEKLFFGSGTQLSVL.

V usage is TRBV11-2 and J usage is TRBJ2-5; D is ambiguous. The CDR3 is made up of 14 amino acids. Trimming removed 1 base at V and 3 bases at J, with 9 bases between. Germline V gene data show CDR1 as SGHAT and CDR2 as FQNNGV. This CDR3 is CASSLGPSKETQYF. CDR3 in DNA: TGTGCCAGCAGCTTAGGCCCTAGTAAAGAGACCCAGTACTTC.

The chain employs TRBV3-1 (or the pseudogene TRBV3-2) and TRBJ1-2, with no clear D. This CDR3 spans 12 amino acids. V lost 4 bases and J 5 bases, leaving 8 bases between the germline ends. Germline V gives CDR1 LGHDT, CDR2 YNNKEL (reference sequence). CDR3 amino acids: CASSRGPYGYTF. The CDR3 DNA follows: TGTGCCAGCAGCCGAGGGCCTTATGGCTACACCTTC.